Detailed here is one TCR beta chain. Its antigen is as yet unknown. It was UMI-labeled 5' RACE by which the TCR beta libraries were made. TCRdb re-called the 5' RACE reads, yielding one record per CDR3 amino acid sequence without DNA. The listing contains thousands of distinct CDR3 sequences. These data originate in a study of human CD8 memory T cell subsets. Study outcomes and limitations: Estimation by Chao1 suggested that stem-like memory T cells had more diversity than did precursor exhausted T cells.

Magnetic separation of the negative type served to enrich total CD8+ T cells. The CDR3 loop spans 16 amino acids. The germline gives CDR1 SGHVS, CDR2 FNYEAQ. The TCR sequence derives from a human donor in good health. Material for sequencing was CD8+ T cells from PBMCs. The chain couples TRBV7-6 to TRBJ2-1; the D call from TCRdb, TRBD2, cannot be confirmed without DNA. The CDR3 loop reads CASSLGVRLAGEEQFF.